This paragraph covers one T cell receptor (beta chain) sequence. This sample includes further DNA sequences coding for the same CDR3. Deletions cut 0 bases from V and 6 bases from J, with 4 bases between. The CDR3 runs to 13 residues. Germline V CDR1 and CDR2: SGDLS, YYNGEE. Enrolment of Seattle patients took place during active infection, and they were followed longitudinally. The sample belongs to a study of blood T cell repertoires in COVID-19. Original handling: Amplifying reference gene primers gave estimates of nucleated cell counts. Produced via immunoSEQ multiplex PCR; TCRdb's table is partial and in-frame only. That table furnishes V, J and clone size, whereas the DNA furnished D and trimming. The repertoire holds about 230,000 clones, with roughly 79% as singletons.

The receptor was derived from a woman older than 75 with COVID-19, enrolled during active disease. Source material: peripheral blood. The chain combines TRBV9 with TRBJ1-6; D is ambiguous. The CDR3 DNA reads TGTGCCAGCAGCGTAGCGGTTAATTCACCCCTCCACTTT. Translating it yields CASSVAVNSPLHF.